The T cell receptor (beta chain) under discussion was sequenced for a study of control samples from healthy donors and cancer patients (TCRdb year 2020). The library relied on the immunoSEQ multiplex PCR assay. Imported from immuneACCESS, the table was reduced by TCRdb to in-frame sequences with V and J called. These copies leave out some clones; in studies compared against another copy, an unresolved V gene accounts for under half, and the cause of the remainder is not known. Present in this sample are 130,000 or so clones, about 88% of which were seen just once. The ten largest clones capture roughly 3.2% of the sample. As encoded in the germline V gene (reference sequence), CDR1 is GTSNPN while CDR2 is SVGIG. At the junction V is shortened by 5 bases and J by 0 bases, with 16 bases in between. The CDR3, from cysteine to phenylalanine, totals 15 residues. The entry retains the CDR3 DNA only, 45 bases that are in frame from base 1.

This clone appeared a single time. Which antigen it targets is not known. No base quality values were provided; no much bigger clone lies one nucleotide off. The sequenced material came from blood. The source is a man between 50 and 59 years old in good health. The chain employs TRBV30 and TRBJ1-1, with the D segment identity uncertain. The nucleotides read TGTGCCTGGCACCCCCTGGGAGGACTGAACACTGAAGCTTTCTTT. Its amino acids are CAWHPLGGLNTEAFF.